These 13 T cell receptor beta chains originate from one sample sequenced in a study of blood T cell repertoires in COVID-19. Using immunoSEQ multiplex PCR, the repertoire was profiled, and TCRdb retains in-frame clones only, with some absent. The sample includes approximately 500,000 clones, less than 90% of them seen just once. Material for sequencing was peripheral blood. The receptors originated from a woman aged 45 to 65 with COVID-19, enrolled during active disease.

This chain uses TRBV24-1 with TRBJ2-7, with TRBD1 matching over 7 bases. Germline V gene sequence: CDR1 KGHDR, CDR2 SFDVKD. V shed 2 bases and J 3 bases; nucleotides not matched to a gene: 6. This CDR3 contains 15 residues. The CDR3 is CATSDYRQGVYEQYF. CDR3 nucleotides: TGTGCCACCAGTGATTATCGACAGGGCGTCTACGAGCAGTACTTC.

This chain joins TRBV6-5 and TRBJ1-1; no clear D. From germline, CDR1 is MNHEY and CDR2 SVGAGI. This CDR3 is built from 14 residues. DNA for the CDR3: TGTGCTATCCAGCGCATCGGGGTTCGAGCTGAAGCTTTCTTT. This gives the protein CAIQRIGVRAEAFF.

The chain couples TRBV19 to TRBJ1-1, with D unresolved. From germline, CDR1 is LNHDA and CDR2 SQIVND (reference sequence). This CDR3 has 12 residues. Trimming took 7 bases from V and 5 from J, leaving 11 bases between them. The CDR3 is CASTHTGTEAFF. The CDR3 region has the DNA TGTGCCAGTACTCACACGGGGACTGAAGCTTTCTTT.

The gene calls are TRBV19 and TRBJ1-5; D gene unclear. V lost 5 bases and J lost 0, with 14 bases in between. The CDR3 is made up of 16 amino acids. Germline CDR1 is LNHDA and CDR2 is SQIVND (reference sequence). The CDR3 region has the DNA TGTGCCAGTAGTGCCGAACATTGGTATAGCAATCAGCCCCAGCATTTT. Translating it yields CASSAEHWYSNQPQHF.

This chain links TRBV4-1 with TRBJ2-1; 11 nucleotides line up with TRBD2. The V and J ends lost 1 base and 8 bases, in that order; junction bases with no gene match: 10. The CDR3 is 17 amino acids. Germline lookup yields CDR1 MGHRA and CDR2 YSYEKL. The CDR3 DNA reads TGCGCCAGCAGCCAAGCCCTTAGCGGGGGGGCCTTGGATGAGCAGTTCTTC. This encodes CASSQALSGGALDEQFF.

The gene calls are TRBV9 and TRBJ1-6; 8 nucleotides agree with TRBD1. The CDR3 sequence is 15 residues long. J was trimmed by 10 bases and V by 0 bases; bases with no gene match: 6. CDR1 is SGDLS, CDR2 YYNGEE, per germline. The CDR3 protein is CASSVGQGAKSPLHF. The CDR3 DNA reads as TGTGCCAGCAGCGTAGGGCAGGGGGCGAAGTCACCCCTCCACTTT. The full variable domain, in which reference TRBV9 and TRBJ1-6 provide the parts outside the CDR3, is DSGVTQTPKHLITATGQRVTLRCSPRSGDLSVYWYQQSLDQGLQFLIQYYNGEERAKGNILERFSAQQFPDLHSELNLSSLELGDSALYFCASSVGQGAKSPLHFGNGTRLTVT.

The gene calls are TRBV6-5 and TRBJ2-7; 10 bases fit TRBD2. The CDR3 sequence is 14 residues long. Germline assignment: CDR1 MNHEY and CDR2 SVGAGI. With 6 bases clipped from V and 2 bases from J, the junction kept 4 bases outside the gene matches. CDR3 DNA sequence: TGTGCCAGCAGACTAGCGGGGCCAACCTACGAGCAGTACTTC. Encoded protein: CASRLAGPTYEQYF.

This clone was observed once. Other DNA sequences from this sample encode an identical CDR3 as well. The gene calls are TRBV12-3 or TRBV12-4 and TRBJ2-7; 7 bases map to TRBD1. The CDR3 loop spans 13 amino acids. J lost 1 base, V lost 5 bases, and 2 bases had no gene match. The DNA for the CDR3 is TGTGCCAGCAGTAGGGACAGTTCCTACGAGCAGTACTTC. This codes for CASSRDSSYEQYF.

CDR3 residues: CASSYEQGSNSPLHF. The CDR3 DNA reads TGTGCCAGCAGTTACGAACAGGGGAGTAATTCACCCCTCCACTTT. The chain joins TRBV6-5 to TRBJ1-6; 7 positions match TRBD1. From germline, CDR1 is MNHEY and CDR2 SVGAGI. V was clipped by 2 bases and J by 6 bases; unmatched bases: 4. The CDR3 covers 15 residues.

The V and J genes are TRBV19 and TRBJ2-3; 9 bases line up with TRBD2. The CDR3 is made up of 17 amino acids. The germline gives CDR1 LNHDA, CDR2 SQIVND (reference sequence). J was trimmed by 2 bases and V by 3 bases; bases with no gene match: 9. CDR3 coding DNA: TGTGCCAGTAGTATCGGAGTTGGCGGGGGGGCCACAGATACGCAGTATTTT. It specifies CASSIGVGGGATDTQYF.

This chain joins TRBV9 and TRBJ2-5; D perhaps matches TRBD2 (5 bases). The V end was cut by 4 bases, the J end by 6 bases, with 16 bases between. The CDR3 covers 14 residues. Germline assignment: CDR1 SGDLS and CDR2 YYNGEE. The CDR3 spells CASSPPMGRQTQYF. CDR3 DNA sequence: TGTGCCAGCAGCCCTCCCATGGGGAGACAGACCCAGTACTTC.

The rearrangement joins TRBV5-6 to TRBJ2-2, with D tentatively TRBD1 (6 bases). The CDR3 is 16 residues long. The germline V gene encodes CDR1 SGHDT and CDR2 YYEEEE. V gave up 2 bases and J gave up 0 bases, with 11 bases separating them. In nucleotides, the CDR3 is TGTGCCAGCAGCTTTCCCACAGGGCCGAACACCGGGGAGCTGTTTTTT. Amino acid sequence: CASSFPTGPNTGELFF.

This clone was counted a single time. The V and J genes are TRBV5-1 and TRBJ1-1, with TRBD1 matching over 7 bases. The J segment lost 4 bases and the V segment lost 5 bases, leaving 8 bases of the junction unmatched. This CDR3 spans 14 amino acids. CDR1 is SGHRS, CDR2 YFSETQ, per germline. The CDR3 nucleotides read TGCGCCAGCAGTCCCGACAGGGTGGGCACTGAAGCTTTCTTT. Translating gives CASSPDRVGTEAFF.